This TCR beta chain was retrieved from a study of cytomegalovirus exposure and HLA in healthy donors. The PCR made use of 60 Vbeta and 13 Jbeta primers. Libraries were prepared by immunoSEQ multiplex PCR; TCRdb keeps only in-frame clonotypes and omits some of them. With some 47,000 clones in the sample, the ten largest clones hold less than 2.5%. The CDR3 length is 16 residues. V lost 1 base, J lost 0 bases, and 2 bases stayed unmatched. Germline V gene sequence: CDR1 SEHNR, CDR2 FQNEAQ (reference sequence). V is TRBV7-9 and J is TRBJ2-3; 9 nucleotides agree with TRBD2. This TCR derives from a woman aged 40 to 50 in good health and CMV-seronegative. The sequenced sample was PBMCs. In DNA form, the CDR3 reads TGTGCCAGCAGCTTAGGGCTAGCGGGAAGCACAGATACGCAGTATTTT. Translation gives CASSLGLAGSTDTQYF.